This TCR beta chain was captured by sequencing in a study of blood T cell repertoires in COVID-19. Unmatched junction bases numbered 5, after V lost 1 base and J lost 1 base. Germline V gene data show CDR1 as SQVTM and CDR2 as ANQGSEA. The CDR3 spans 15 residues. Authors' processing steps: Reference gene primers were amplified, and this amplification served to estimate nucleated cell counts. Repertoires were generated with immunoSEQ multiplex PCR, while TCRdb's copy carries only in-frame clones and drops some. That table gives V, J and clone size, and the DNA gave D and trimming. In the table there are 140,000 or so clones, around four fifths of which are singletons.

The source of this sequence is a woman aged 40 to 49 who had recovered from COVID-19. Input material: PBMCs or T cells enriched from blood (not recorded which). The V gene is TRBV29-1, the J gene TRBJ2-3; TRBD1 matches 7 bases. Written as DNA, the CDR3 is TGCAGCGTTGAAGGGGGGACAGCCCGCACAGATACGCAGTATTTT. This encodes CSVEGGTARTDTQYF.